Detailed here is one T cell receptor beta chain. Only in-frame clones appear in the TCRdb table, and some are missing; sequencing was by immunoSEQ multiplex PCR. The sample shows some 200,000 clones, 80% to 95% of them seen only once. Germline lookup yields CDR1 KGHSH and CDR2 LQKENI. The V end lost 2 bases, the J end lost 1 base, and 17 bases lay between the germline ends. The CDR3 contains 17 residues. This sample is drawn from a study of control samples from healthy donors and cancer patients. The chain links TRBV18 to TRBJ1-1; D is possibly TRBD1 (6 bases). Sequencing was done on a sample of blood. This clonotype was sampled from a man aged 18-30 years in good health. CDR3 in DNA: TGTGCCAGCTCACCAACGCGACAGGACTTAACGAACACTGAAGCTTTCTTT. Translated: CASSPTRQDLTNTEAFF. The whole variable domain, remainder taken from reference TRBV18 and TRBJ1-1, is NAGVMQNPRHLVRRRGQEARLRCSPMKGHSHVYWYRQLPEEGLKFMVYLQKENIIDESGMPKERFSAEFPKEGPSILRIQQVVRGDSAAYFCASSPTRQDLTNTEAFFGQGTRLTVV.